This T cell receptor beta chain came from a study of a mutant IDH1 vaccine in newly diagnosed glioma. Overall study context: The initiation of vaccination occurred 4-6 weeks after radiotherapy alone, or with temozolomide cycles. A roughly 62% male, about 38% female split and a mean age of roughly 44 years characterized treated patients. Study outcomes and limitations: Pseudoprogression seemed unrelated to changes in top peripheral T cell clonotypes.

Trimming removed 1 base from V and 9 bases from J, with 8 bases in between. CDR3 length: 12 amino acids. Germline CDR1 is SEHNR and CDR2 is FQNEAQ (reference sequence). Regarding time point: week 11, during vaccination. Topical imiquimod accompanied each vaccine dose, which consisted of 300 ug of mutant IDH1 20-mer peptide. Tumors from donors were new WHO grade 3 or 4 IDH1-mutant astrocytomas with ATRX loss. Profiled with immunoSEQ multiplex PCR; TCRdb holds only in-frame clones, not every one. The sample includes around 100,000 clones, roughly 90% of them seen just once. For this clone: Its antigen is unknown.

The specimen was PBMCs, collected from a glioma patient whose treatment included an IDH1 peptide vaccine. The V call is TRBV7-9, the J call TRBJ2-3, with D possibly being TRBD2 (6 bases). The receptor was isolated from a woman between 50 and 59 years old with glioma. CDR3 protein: CASSLGEDTQYF. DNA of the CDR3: TGTGCCAGCAGCTTAGGGGAGGACACGCAGTATTTT.